This TCR beta chain came from a study of shared clonotypes between healthy human individuals. The naive CD8 fraction comprised CD45RO-negative cells positively selected for CCR7 and excluded terminally differentiated effector memory CD45RA+ cells. Here immunoSEQ multiplex PCR was the method, and the copy in TCRdb shows in-frame clones only, minus some. The sample includes about 2.2 million clones, about 94% seen only once; the top ten take 1.5% to 2%. Trimming took off 1 base at V and 2 bases at J, with 12 bases between the two ends. The CDR3 contains 16 residues. Germline CDR1 reads SGDLS; CDR2 reads YYNGEE.

The receptor's source is a man aged 18-30 years in good health. Some clones in this sample may be carry-over from other donors' samples. The gene calls are TRBV9 and TRBJ2-2, with D perhaps given as TRBD1 or TRBD2 (5 bases each). Specimen: naive CD8+ T cells from PBMCs. The CDR3 region has the DNA TGTGCCAGCAGCGTATGGGGGATCCTAAACACCGGGGAGCTGTTTTTT. It translates to CASSVWGILNTGELFF.